These 14 T cell receptor beta chains came from one sample sequenced in a study of blood T cells in healthy people across ages. A J-beta primer mix and a sample-barcoded 5' primer were used in a second PCR of about 6 to 12 cycles. MiXCR, applied by TCRdb to the 5' RACE reads, yields one record per CDR3 protein. Among approximately 730,000 distinct CDR3 sequences, 40% to 45% were seen once, and the ten largest hold 20% to 25%. What was sequenced was blood. The receptors derive from a woman aged 55 to 70 in good health.

This clonotype was recorded at least ten times. The V call is TRBV20-1, the J call TRBJ2-7; maybe TRBD1 (5 bases). Germline V gene data show CDR1 as DFQATT and CDR2 as SNEGSKA (reference sequence). The CDR3 is 13 residues long. V lost 4 bases, J lost 4 bases, and 14 bases lay in between. The CDR3 loop is CSANRPGKYEQYF. The CDR3, as DNA: TGCAGTGCTAACCGCCCAGGGAAATACGAGCAGTACTTC.

The rearrangement uses TRBV20-1 and TRBJ2-6; a weak D match, TRBD2 (5 bases). The germline V gene encodes CDR1 DFQATT and CDR2 SNEGSKA (reference sequence). The CDR3 runs to 15 residues. V dropped 4 bases and J dropped 1 base, with 11 bases sitting between them. The CDR3 DNA is TGCAGTGCTACCGAGGGAAAATCTGGGGCCAACGTCCTGACTTTC. This translates into CSATEGKSGANVLTF.

This chain uses TRBV28 with TRBJ2-6; 8 bases are shared with TRBD1. Trimming cost V 5 bases and J 0 bases; bases outside gene matches: 9. The length of the CDR3 is 18 residues. Germline V gene sequence: CDR1 MDHEN, CDR2 SYDVKM. The DNA of the CDR3 is TGTGCCAGCAGTCCGCCGGGACAGGTCTTCTCTGGGGCCAACGTCCTGACTTTC. It yields the protein CASSPPGQVFSGANVLTF.

The V and J genes are TRBV29-1 and TRBJ2-1; D not resolved. Germline CDR1 is SQVTM and CDR2 is ANQGSEA. Trimming cost V 2 bases and J 3 bases, with 14 bases left between them. The CDR3 loop spans 15 amino acids. The CDR3 coding sequence is TGCAGCGTTGAACCCCAGGAGAAAGTCTACAATGAGCAGTTCTTC. Its translation is CSVEPQEKVYNEQFF.

This clonotype appeared many times. The chain couples TRBV6-5 to TRBJ2-5; a possible D gene is TRBD2 (5 bases). V gave up 0 bases and J gave up 5 bases, with 13 bases separating them. CDR1 and CDR2 (germline): MNHEY, SVGAGI. The CDR3 covers 15 residues. The CDR3 sequence: CASSYSFRGSETQYF. CDR3 DNA: TGTGCCAGCAGTTACTCTTTCCGGGGTTCGGAGACCCAGTACTTC.

V usage is TRBV29-1 and J usage is TRBJ1-1, with a tentative D call TRBD1 (5 bases). Trimming stripped 6 bases from V and 1 base from J, with 9 bases between. This CDR3 is built from 12 residues. Germline CDR1 is SQVTM and CDR2 is ANQGSEA. The CDR3 protein is CSVGRQNTEAFF. DNA of the CDR3: TGCAGCGTGGGACGGCAGAACACTGAAGCTTTCTTT.

The chain is built from TRBV2 and TRBJ2-7; D is ambiguous. This CDR3 is built from 11 residues. CDR1 and CDR2 from the germline V gene are SNHLY and FYNNEI. Deletions cut 3 bases from V and 6 bases from J, with 6 bases between. The CDR3 here is CASSDSLEQYF. CDR3 in DNA: TGTGCCAGCAGTGATAGTCTCGAGCAGTACTTC.

The chain couples TRBV20-1 to TRBJ1-5, with 7 positions matching TRBD1. This CDR3 contains 15 residues. V was pared by 1 base and J by 0 bases, with 3 bases of the junction left unmatched. Germline CDR1 DFQATT, CDR2 SNEGSKA (reference sequence). CDR3 nucleotides: TGCAGTGCTAGAGGACAGGGAGATAGCAATCAGCCCCAGCATTTT. It codes for CSARGQGDSNQPQHF.

The table lists this clonotype with many counts. This sequence joins TRBV6-2 or TRBV6-3 and TRBJ2-1, with 7 bases matching TRBD2. Germline trimming cut 5 bases from V and 4 bases from J; bases unmatched to any gene: 8. The CDR3 has 15 amino acids. From germline, CDR1 is MNHEY and CDR2 SVGEGT. The CDR3 DNA sequence: TGTGCCAGCAGTCGATCTAGCGGTTCGTACAATGAGCAGTTCTTC. This gives the protein CASSRSSGSYNEQFF.

V usage is TRBV6-5 and J usage is TRBJ2-3, with 8 bases lining up with TRBD2. The CDR3 loop spans 15 amino acids. The germline CDR1 and CDR2 sequences are MNHEY and SVGAGI. V gave up 6 bases and J gave up 1 base; unmatched junction bases: 6. This CDR3 is CASSDIAGRTDTQYF. The CDR3 DNA follows: TGTGCCAGCAGCGATATAGCGGGACGCACAGATACGCAGTATTTT.

The V and J genes are TRBV24-1 and TRBJ2-7; D is perhaps TRBD1 or TRBD2 (5 bases each). CDR1 KGHDR and CDR2 SFDVKD come from the germline V gene. The CDR3 sequence is 14 residues long. V lost 1 base, J lost 7 bases, and 13 bases lay in between. CDR3 sequence reads: CATSDFRDPKEQYF. As DNA, the CDR3 is TGTGCCACCAGTGATTTCCGGGACCCAAAGGAGCAGTACTTC.

The V and J genes are TRBV7-2 and TRBJ2-1, with 15 bases matching TRBD2. Trimming at V came to 1 base and at J to 5 bases, leaving 3 bases not matched to a gene. Germline values: CDR1 SGHTA, CDR2 FQGNSA. The CDR3 has 17 residues. The CDR3: CASSLGTSGRANNEQFF. CDR3 coding DNA: TGTGCCAGCAGCTTAGGGACTAGCGGGAGGGCCAACAATGAGCAGTTCTTC.

The chain employs TRBV6-1 and TRBJ1-1; TRBD1 might be the D (6 bases). Trimming stripped 7 bases from V and 0 bases from J, with 21 bases between. This CDR3 has 17 residues. Germline V gene sequence: CDR1 MNHNS, CDR2 SASEGT. The CDR3 bases are TGTGCCAGCAAGGGGGGGTGGGCGGACCATTTGAACACTGAAGCTTTCTTT. Encoded protein: CASKGGWADHLNTEAFF.

The CDR3 is CASSLIPGDYGYTF. CDR3 DNA sequence: TGTGCCAGCAGCTTAATTCCAGGAGACTATGGCTACACCTTC. This chain uses TRBV7-3 with TRBJ1-2; unclear D gene. CDR3 size: 14 residues. The V gene lost 1 base and the J gene lost 3 bases, with 9 bases spanning the gap. The germline CDR1 and CDR2 sequences are SGHTA and FQGTGA.